This is a list of T cell receptor beta chains from one sample in a study of T cells expressing NK-cell markers. Each CDR3 protein gets one entry in TCRdb, which reprocessed the 5' RACE reads and gives no DNA. The listing contains a few hundred thousand distinct CDR3 sequences. The sequencing input was blood T cells: a sorted CD56 or NKG2C T cell subset, CD4+ or CD8+ T cells, or bulk PBMC T cells (not recorded which). These receptor sequences come from a man aged 18 to 69 in good health. Both conserved end residues are part of each CDR3.

TRBJ1-1,TRBV6-5,CASSFNEPSPCDTEAFF
TRBJ2-1,TRBV7-8,CASSLRDRVKQFF
TRBJ1-1,TRBV11-2,CASSFRAENTEAFF
TRBJ2-3,TRBV5-6,CASSLSPADTQYF
TRBJ2-7,TRBV20-1,CSASGGSYYEQYF
TRBJ1-1,TRBV19,CASANLNTEAFF
TRBJ2-7,TRBV7-8,CASSFGSGSSYEQYF
TRBJ2-2,TRBV10-1,CASNSAGELFF
TRBJ2-2,TRBV19,CASSSPSGGLYTGELFF
TRBJ1-2,TRBV9,CASSTTLGGHRGSDYGYTF
TRBJ2-7,TRBV28,CASSSGVTKQYF
TRBJ2-1,TRBV7-9,CASSLSQGANEQFF
TRBJ1-1,TRBV5-1,CASSFKTGQGIMNTEAFF
TRBJ1-1,TRBV19,CASSSWMGNTEAFF
TRBJ1-6,TRBV5-1,CASSVTESSYNSPLHF
TRBJ1-5,TRBV24-1,CATRTPGTGPSNQPQHF
TRBJ2-3,TRBV5-1,CASSAYPPRGEGTDTQYF
TRBJ2-7,TRBV10-3,CAIKKGQGPSYEQYF
TRBJ2-2,TRBV5-5,CASSPGHTSTGELFF
TRBJ2-5,TRBV20-1,CSARTVTSRAGTQYF
TRBJ2-1,TRBV7-8,CASSPGGTYYNEQFF
TRBJ2-5,TRBV5-1,CASSPDRQETQYF
TRBJ1-6,TRBV7-9,CASSPGTELSPLHF
TRBJ2-7,TRBV11-2,CASSEIRQGAQYF
TRBJ2-1,TRBV5-1,CASRTGQAYYNEQFF
TRBJ1-4,TRBV27,CASSPLKKPIVTNEKLFF
TRBJ2-1,TRBV28,CASSPSTSSSYNEQFF
TRBJ1-6,TRBV20-1,CSARTGARGSPLHF
TRBJ1-5,TRBV6-1,CASRHGEKGNQPQHF
TRBJ1-1,TRBV28,CASSSGLQRAFF
TRBJ1-2,TRBV7-8,CASSTTGGGYGYTF
TRBJ2-5,TRBV5-1,CASSFGTSASETQYF
TRBJ2-2,TRBV20-1,CSATRGTGGFVTGELFF
TRBJ2-1,TRBV27,CASSLNRLAGGNEQFF
TRBJ1-1,TRBV6-5,CASSYEGRGGMDTEAFF
TRBJ1-6,TRBV5-1,CASKGTEGRSPLHF
TRBJ2-5,TRBV12-3/TRBV12-4,CASSLRGGTETQYF
TRBJ1-2,TRBV5-5,CASTTSPSYGYTF